This T cell receptor (beta chain) originates from a study of cytotoxic CD8 clonotypes in ibrutinib-treated CLL. On the study more broadly: Patient counts were 11 relapsed/refractory, over 14 treatment-naive and about 17 IGHV unmutated.

Broader study findings: Public clonotypes, an uncommon group, contracted or remained stable on treatment. Clonality (at baseline) was higher than in age-matched healthy donors and tracked circulating CD8+ T-cell counts.

Investigators sought sequencing depths of between 1 in 200,000 and 1 in 1 million T cells. Generated by immunoSEQ multiplex PCR, the TCRdb table keeps only in-frame clones and is missing some. The sample records 40,000 to 50,000 clones, roughly three fifths being singletons. A word on this clone: Its matching antigen is unknown.

The CDR3 is made up of 14 amino acids. Germline V CDR1 and CDR2: SGHRS, YFSETQ. Trimming cost V 6 bases and J 0 bases, with 13 bases left between them. V and J are TRBV5-1 and TRBJ2-7, with D maybe TRBD1 (5 bases). The TCR comes from a human donor with chronic lymphocytic leukemia. Sequenced material: PBMCs, taken after 24 months of ibrutinib treatment. The CDR3 reads CASTLDTNSYEQYF. CDR3 DNA sequence: TGCGCCAGCACCCTGGACACAAACTCCTACGAGCAGTACTTC. The full variable domain, in which reference TRBV5-1 and TRBJ2-7 provide the parts outside the CDR3, is KAGVTQTPRYLIKTRGQQVTLSCSPISGHRSVSWYQQTPGQGLQFLFEYFSETQRNKGNFPGRFSGRQFSNSRSEMNVSTLELGDSALYLCASTLDTNSYEQYFGPGTRLTVT.